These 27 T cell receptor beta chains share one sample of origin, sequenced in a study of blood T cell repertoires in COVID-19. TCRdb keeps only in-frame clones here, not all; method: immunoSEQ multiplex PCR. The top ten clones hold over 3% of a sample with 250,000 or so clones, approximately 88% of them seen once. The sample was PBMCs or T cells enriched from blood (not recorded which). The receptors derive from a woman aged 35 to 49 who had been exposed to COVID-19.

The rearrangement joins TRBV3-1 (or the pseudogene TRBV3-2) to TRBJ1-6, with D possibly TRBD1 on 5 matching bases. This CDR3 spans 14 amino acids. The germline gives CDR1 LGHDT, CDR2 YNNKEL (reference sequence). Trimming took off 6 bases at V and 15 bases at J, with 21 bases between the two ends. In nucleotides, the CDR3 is TGTGCCAGCAGGCGGGAGGCGCCTAGTCAGGGCCTCCACTTT. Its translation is CASRREAPSQGLHF.

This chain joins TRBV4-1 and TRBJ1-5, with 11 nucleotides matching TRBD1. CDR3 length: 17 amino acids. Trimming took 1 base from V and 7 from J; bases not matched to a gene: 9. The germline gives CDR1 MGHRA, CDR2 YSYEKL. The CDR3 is CASSQGRAGQGGQPQHF. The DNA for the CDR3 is TGCGCCAGCAGCCAAGGCCGAGCGGGACAGGGGGGACAGCCCCAGCATTTT.

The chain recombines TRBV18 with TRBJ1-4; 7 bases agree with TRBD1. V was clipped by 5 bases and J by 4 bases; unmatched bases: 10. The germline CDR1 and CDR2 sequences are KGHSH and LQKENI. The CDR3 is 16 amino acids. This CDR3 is CASSSRDSSFNEKLFF. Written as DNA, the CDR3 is TGTGCCAGCTCATCCCGGGACAGCTCTTTTAATGAAAAACTGTTTTTT. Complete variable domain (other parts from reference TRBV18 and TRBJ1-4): NAGVMQNPRHLVRRRGQEARLRCSPMKGHSHVYWYRQLPEEGLKFMVYLQKENIIDESGMPKERFSAEFPKEGPSILRIQQVVRGDSAAYFCASSSRDSSFNEKLFFGSGTQLSVL.

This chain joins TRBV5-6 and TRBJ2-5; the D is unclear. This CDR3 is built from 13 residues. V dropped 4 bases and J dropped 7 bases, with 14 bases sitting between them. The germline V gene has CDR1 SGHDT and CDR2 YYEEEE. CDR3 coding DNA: TGTGCCAGCAGCCCCATGGGCCCACCGACCCAGTACTTC. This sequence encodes CASSPMGPPTQYF.

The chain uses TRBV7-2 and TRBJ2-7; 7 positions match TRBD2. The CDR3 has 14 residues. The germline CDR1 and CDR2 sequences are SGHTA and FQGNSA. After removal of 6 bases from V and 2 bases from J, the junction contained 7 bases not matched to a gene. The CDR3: CASRDGGGPYEQYF. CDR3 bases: TGTGCCAGCAGGGACGGCGGGGGACCCTACGAGCAGTACTTC.

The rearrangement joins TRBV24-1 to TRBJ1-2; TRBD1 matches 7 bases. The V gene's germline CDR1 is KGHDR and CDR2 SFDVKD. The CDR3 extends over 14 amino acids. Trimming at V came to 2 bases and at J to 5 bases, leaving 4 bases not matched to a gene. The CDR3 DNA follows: TGTGCCACCAGTGATTCAGGCAGGGGGTATGGCTACACCTTC. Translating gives CATSDSGRGYGYTF.

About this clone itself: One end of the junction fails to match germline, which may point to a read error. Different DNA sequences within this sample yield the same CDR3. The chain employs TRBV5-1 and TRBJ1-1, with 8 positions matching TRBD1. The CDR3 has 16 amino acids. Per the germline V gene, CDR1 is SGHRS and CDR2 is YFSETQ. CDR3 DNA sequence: TGTGCCAGCAGCTACACCGGGACAGGTATGAACACTGAAGCTTTCTTT. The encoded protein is CASSYTGTGMNTEAFF.

CDR3 DNA sequence: TGTGCCAGCAGGATGAAAGCGCTAAACTTCACAGATACGCAGTATTTT. Protein product: CASRMKALNFTDTQYF. V is TRBV2 and J is TRBJ2-3, with D unclear. The CDR3 consists of 16 residues. The V gene's germline CDR1 is SNHLY and CDR2 FYNNEI. V lost 6 bases to trimming and J lost 2 bases, with 18 bases between them. Looking up the rest from reference TRBV2 and TRBJ2-3 gives the full variable domain: EPEVTQTPSHQVTQMGQEVILRCVPISNHLYFYWYRQILGQKVEFLVSFYNNEISEKSEIFDDQFSVERPDGSNFTLKIRSTKLEDSAMYFCASRMKALNFTDTQYFGPGTRLTVL.

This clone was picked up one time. The CDR3 spells CASSPFLRRDEADTQYF. The CDR3 bases are TGTGCCAGCTCACCATTTCTGAGGCGGGACGAAGCAGATACGCAGTATTTT. The chain carries TRBV18 and TRBJ2-3; D may be TRBD2 (6 bases). The germline V gene encodes CDR1 KGHSH and CDR2 LQKENI. The CDR3 has 17 residues. The V and J ends lost 2 bases and 4 bases respectively, with 19 bases between them.

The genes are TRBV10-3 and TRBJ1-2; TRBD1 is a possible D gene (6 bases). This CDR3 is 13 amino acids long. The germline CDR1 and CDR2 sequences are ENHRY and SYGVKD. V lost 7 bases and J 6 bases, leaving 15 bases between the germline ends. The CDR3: CAIMGAAGNGYTF. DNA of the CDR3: TGTGCCATCATGGGGGCAGCGGGGAATGGCTACACCTTC.

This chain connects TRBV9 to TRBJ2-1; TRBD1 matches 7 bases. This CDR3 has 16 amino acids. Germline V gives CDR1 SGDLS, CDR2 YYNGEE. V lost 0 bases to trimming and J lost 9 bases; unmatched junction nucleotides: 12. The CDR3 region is CASSVEPPDRESEQFF. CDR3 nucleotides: TGTGCCAGCAGCGTAGAACCCCCCGACAGGGAGAGTGAGCAGTTCTTC.

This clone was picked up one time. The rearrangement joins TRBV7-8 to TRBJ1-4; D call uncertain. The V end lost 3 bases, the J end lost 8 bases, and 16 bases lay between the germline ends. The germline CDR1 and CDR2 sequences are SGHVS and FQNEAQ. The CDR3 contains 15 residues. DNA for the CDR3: TGTGCCAGCAGCTTCTCGAGGAGGGCATCGGAAAAACTGTTTTTT. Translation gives CASSFSRRASEKLFF.

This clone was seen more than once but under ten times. CDR3 nucleotides: TGTGCCAGCAGCCTCGACGGACAGTCCAATCAGCCCCAGCATTTT. The encoded protein is CASSLDGQSNQPQHF. The chain links TRBV7-2 to TRBJ1-5; weak D call: TRBD1 (6 bases). Germline CDR1 reads SGHTA; CDR2 reads FQGNSA. The CDR3 runs to 15 residues. Trimming cost V 5 bases and J 3 bases, with 14 bases left between them.

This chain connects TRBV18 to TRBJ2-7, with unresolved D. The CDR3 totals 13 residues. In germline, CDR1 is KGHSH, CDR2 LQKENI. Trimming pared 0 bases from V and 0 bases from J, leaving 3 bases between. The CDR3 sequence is CASSPPSSYEQYV. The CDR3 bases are TGTGCCAGCTCACCACCGAGCTCCTACGAGCAGTACGTC.

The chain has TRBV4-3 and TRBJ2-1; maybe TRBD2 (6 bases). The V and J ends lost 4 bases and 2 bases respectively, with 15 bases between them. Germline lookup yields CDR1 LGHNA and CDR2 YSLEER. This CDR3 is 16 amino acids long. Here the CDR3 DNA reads TGCGCCAGCAGCCCACGAAAAGCGGGCGCCTACAATGAGCAGTTCTTC. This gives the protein CASSPRKAGAYNEQFF.

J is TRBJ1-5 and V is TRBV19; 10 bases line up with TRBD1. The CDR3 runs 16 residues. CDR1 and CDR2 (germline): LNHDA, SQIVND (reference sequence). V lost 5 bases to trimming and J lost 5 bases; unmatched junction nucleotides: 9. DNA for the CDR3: TGTGCCAGTAGTGATGCGACAGGGGGCACCCATCAGCCCCAGCATTTT. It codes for CASSDATGGTHQPQHF. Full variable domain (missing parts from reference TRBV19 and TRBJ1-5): DGGITQSPKYLFRKEGQNVTLSCEQNLNHDAMYWYRQDPGQGLRLIYYSQIVNDFQKGDIAEGYSVSREKKESFPLTVTSAQKNPTAFYLCASSDATGGTHQPQHFGDGTRLSIL.

The CDR3 spells CASSPRSAAGPNTGELFF. In DNA form, the CDR3 reads TGTGCCAGCAGCCCTCGGTCGGCGGCGGGACCGAACACCGGGGAGCTGTTTTTT. The chain carries TRBV7-8 and TRBJ2-2; possibly TRBD2 for D (6 bases). Trimming shortened V by 5 bases and J by 0 bases, and 19 bases separated the two germline ends. CDR3 length equals 18 residues. Germline V gene lookup returns CDR1 SGHVS and CDR2 FQNEAQ. Filled out from reference TRBV7-8 and TRBJ2-2, the complete variable domain reads GAGVSQSPRYKVAKRGQDVALRCDPISGHVSLFWYQQALGQGPEFLTYFQNEAQLDKSGLPSDRFFAERPEGSVSTLKIQRTQQEDSAVYLCASSPRSAAGPNTGELFFGEGSRLTVL.

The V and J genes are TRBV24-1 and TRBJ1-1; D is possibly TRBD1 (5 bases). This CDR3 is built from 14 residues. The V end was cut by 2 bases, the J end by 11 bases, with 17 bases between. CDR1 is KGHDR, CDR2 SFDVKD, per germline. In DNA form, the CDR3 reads TGTGCCACCAGTGATTCGGAACGCGGACGGGGGGCTTTCTTT. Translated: CATSDSERGRGAFF.

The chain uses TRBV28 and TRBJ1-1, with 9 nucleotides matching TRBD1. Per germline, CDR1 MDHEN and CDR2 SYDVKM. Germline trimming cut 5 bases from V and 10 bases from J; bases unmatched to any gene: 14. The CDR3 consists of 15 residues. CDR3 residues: CASSRVTGQGGSAFF. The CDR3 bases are TGTGCCAGCAGTCGAGTAACGGGACAGGGAGGTTCAGCTTTCTTT.

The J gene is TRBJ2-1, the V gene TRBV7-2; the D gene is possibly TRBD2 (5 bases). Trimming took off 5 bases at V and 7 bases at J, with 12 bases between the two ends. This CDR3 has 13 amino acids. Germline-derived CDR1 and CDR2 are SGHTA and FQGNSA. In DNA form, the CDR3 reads TGTGCCAGCAGCACCCGCGGGTGGAATGAGCAGTTCTTC. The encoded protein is CASSTRGWNEQFF.

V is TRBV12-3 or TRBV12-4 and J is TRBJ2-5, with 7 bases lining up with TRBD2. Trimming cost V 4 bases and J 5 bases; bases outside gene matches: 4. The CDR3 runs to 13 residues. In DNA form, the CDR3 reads TGTGCCAGCAGTTGGGGGGGACGGGAGACCCAGTACTTC. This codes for CASSWGGRETQYF.

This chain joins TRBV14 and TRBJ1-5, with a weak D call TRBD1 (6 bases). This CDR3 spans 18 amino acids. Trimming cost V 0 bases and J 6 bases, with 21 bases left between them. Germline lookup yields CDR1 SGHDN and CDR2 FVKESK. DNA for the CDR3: TGTGCCAGCAGCCAAGACCTAGTTTGGACAGTGGCTGGTCAGCCCCAGCATTTT. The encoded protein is CASSQDLVWTVAGQPQHF. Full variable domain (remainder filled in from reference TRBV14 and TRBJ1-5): EAGVTQFPSHSVIEKGQTVTLRCDPISGHDNLYWYRRVMGKEIKFLLHFVKESKQDESGMPNNRFLAERTGGTYSTLKVQPAELEDSGVYFCASSQDLVWTVAGQPQHFGDGTRLSIL.

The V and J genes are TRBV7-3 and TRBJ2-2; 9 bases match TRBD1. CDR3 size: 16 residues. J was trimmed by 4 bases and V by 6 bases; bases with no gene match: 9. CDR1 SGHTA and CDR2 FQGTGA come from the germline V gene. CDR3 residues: CASSYRTGGLTGELFF. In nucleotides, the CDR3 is TGTGCCAGCAGTTATAGAACAGGGGGCCTCACCGGGGAGCTGTTTTTT.

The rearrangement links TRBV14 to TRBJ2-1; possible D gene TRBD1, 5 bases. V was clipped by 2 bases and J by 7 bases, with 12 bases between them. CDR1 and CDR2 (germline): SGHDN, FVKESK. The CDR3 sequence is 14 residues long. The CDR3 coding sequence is TGTGCCAGCAGCCAACTCATCCCAGGGAATGAGCAGTTCTTC. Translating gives CASSQLIPGNEQFF. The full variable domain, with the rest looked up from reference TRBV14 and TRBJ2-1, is EAGVTQFPSHSVIEKGQTVTLRCDPISGHDNLYWYRRVMGKEIKFLLHFVKESKQDESGMPNNRFLAERTGGTYSTLKVQPAELEDSGVYFCASSQLIPGNEQFFGPGTRLTVL.

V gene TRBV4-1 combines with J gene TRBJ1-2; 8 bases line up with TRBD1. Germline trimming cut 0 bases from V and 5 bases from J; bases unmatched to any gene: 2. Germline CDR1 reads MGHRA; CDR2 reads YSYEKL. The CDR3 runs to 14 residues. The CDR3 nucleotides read TGCGCCAGCAGCCAAGAAGGGACAGGATATGGCTACACCTTC. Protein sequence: CASSQEGTGYGYTF.

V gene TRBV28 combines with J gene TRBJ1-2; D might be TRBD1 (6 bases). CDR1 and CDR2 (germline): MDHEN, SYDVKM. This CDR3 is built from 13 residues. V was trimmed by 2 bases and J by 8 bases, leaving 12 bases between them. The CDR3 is CASSLTGLEGYTF. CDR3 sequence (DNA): TGTGCCAGCAGTTTAACAGGGTTGGAGGGCTACACCTTC.

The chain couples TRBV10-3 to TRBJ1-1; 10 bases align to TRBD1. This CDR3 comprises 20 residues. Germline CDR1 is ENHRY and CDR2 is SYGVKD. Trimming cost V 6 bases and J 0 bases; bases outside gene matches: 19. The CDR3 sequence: CAIRGDGTGVLTGLNTEAFF. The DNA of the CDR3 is TGTGCCATCAGGGGTGATGGGACAGGGGTGTTAACGGGGCTGAACACTGAAGCTTTCTTT.